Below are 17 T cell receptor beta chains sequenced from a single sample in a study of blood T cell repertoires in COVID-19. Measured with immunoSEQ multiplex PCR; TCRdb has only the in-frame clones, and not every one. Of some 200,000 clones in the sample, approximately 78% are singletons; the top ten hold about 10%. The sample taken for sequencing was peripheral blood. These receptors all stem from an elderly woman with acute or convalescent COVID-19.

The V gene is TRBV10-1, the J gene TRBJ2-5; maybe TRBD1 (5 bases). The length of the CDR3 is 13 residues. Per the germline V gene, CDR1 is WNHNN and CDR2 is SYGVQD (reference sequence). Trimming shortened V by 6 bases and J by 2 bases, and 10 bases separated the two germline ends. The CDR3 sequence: CASSDDSQETQYF. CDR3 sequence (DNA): TGCGCCAGCAGCGATGACAGTCAAGAGACCCAGTACTTC.

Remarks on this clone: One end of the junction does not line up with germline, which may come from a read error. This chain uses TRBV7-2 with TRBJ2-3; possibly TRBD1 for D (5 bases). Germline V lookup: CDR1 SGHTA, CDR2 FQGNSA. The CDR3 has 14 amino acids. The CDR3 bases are TGTGCCAGCAGCCTCCCGCAGGGTGGCGCCCTTATTGCTTTT. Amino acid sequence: CASSLPQGGALIAF.

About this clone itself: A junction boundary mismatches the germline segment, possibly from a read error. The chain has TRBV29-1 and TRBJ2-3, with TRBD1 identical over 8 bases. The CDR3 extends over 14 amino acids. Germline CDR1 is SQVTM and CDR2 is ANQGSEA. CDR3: CSVKDRGLVDTQYF. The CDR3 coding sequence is TGCAGCGTTAAAGACAGGGGCTTGGTGGATACGCAGTATTTT.

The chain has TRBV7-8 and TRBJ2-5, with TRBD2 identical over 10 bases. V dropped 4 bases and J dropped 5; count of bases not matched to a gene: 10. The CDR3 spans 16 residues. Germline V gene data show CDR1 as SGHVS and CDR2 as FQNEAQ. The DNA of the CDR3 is TGTGCCAGCAGCTCCCCGACTAGCGGGTCGTCGGAGACCCAGTACTTC. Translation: CASSSPTSGSSETQYF.

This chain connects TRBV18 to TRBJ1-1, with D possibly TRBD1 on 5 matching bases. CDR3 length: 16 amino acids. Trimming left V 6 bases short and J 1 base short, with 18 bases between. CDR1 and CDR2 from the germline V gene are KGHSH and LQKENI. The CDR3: CASSHAGVRQNTEAFF. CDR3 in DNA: TGTGCCAGCTCCCACGCGGGGGTGCGACAGAACACTGAAGCTTTCTTT.

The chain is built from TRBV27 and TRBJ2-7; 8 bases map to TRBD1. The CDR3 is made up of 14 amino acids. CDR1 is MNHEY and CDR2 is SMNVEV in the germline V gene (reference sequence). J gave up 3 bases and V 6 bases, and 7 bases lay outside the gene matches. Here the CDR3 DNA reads TGTGCCAGCAGACTCTCTGGACAGGGCTACGAGCAGTACTTC. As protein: CASRLSGQGYEQYF.

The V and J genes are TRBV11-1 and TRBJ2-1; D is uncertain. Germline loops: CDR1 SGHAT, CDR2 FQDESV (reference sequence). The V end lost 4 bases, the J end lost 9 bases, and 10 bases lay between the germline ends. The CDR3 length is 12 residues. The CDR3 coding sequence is TGTGCCAGCAGCTCCACTCAGGTTGAGCAGTTCTTC. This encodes CASSSTQVEQFF. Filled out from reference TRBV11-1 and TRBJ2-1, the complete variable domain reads EAEVAQSPRYKITEKSQAVAFWCDPISGHATLYWYRQILGQGPELLVQFQDESVVDDSQLPKDRFSAERLKGVDSTLKIQPAELGDSAMYLCASSSTQVEQFFGPGTRLTVL.

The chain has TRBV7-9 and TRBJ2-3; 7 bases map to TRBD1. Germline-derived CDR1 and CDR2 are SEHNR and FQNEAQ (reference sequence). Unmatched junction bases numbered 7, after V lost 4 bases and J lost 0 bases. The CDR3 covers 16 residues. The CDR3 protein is CASSSPTGWSTDTQYF. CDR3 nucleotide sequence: TGTGCCAGCAGCTCCCCGACAGGGTGGAGCACAGATACGCAGTATTTT.

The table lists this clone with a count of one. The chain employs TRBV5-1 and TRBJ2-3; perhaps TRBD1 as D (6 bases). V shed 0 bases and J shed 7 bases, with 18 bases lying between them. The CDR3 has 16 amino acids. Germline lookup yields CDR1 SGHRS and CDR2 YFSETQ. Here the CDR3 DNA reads TGCGCCAGCAGCTTGGGGGCAGGGGTCAACTCACATACGCAGTATTTT. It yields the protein CASSLGAGVNSHTQYF.

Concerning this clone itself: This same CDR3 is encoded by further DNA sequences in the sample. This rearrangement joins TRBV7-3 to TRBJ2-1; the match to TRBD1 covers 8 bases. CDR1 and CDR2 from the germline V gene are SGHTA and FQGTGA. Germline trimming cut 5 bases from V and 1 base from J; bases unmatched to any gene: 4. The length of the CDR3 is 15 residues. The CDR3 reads CASSPGQGSYNEQFF. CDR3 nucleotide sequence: TGTGCCAGCAGCCCAGGACAGGGATCCTACAATGAGCAGTTCTTC.

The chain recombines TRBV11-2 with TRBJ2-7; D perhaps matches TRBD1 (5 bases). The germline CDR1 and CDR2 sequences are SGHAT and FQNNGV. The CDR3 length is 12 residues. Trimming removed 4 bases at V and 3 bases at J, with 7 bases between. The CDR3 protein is CASSSDSYEQYF. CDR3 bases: TGTGCCAGCAGCTCCGACAGCTACGAGCAGTACTTC.

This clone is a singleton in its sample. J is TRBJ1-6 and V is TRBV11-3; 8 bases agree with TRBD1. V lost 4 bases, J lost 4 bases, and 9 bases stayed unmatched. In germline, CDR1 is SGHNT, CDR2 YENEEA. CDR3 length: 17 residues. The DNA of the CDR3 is TGTGCCAGCAGCTCACGGACGGACAGGGCTTATAATTCACCCCTCCACTTT. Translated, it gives CASSSRTDRAYNSPLHF.

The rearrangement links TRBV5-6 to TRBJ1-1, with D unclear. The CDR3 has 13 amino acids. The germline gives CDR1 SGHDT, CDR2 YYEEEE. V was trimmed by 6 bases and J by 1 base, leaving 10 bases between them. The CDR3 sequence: CASTQWANTEAFF. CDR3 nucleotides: TGTGCCAGCACCCAGTGGGCGAACACTGAAGCTTTCTTT.

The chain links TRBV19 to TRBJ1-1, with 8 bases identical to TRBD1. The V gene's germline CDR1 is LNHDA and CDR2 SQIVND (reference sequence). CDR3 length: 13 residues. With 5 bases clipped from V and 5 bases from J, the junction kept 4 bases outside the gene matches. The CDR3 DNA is TGTGCCAGTAGTCTCCACAGGGGGACTGAAGCTTTCTTT. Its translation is CASSLHRGTEAFF. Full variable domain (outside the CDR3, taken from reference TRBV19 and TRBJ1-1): DGGITQSPKYLFRKEGQNVTLSCEQNLNHDAMYWYRQDPGQGLRLIYYSQIVNDFQKGDIAEGYSVSREKKESFPLTVTSAQKNPTAFYLCASSLHRGTEAFFGQGTRLTVV.

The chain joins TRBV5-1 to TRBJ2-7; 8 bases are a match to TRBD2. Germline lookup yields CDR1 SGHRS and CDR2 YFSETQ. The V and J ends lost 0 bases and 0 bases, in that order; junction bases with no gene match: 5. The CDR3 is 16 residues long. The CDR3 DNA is TGCGCCAGCAGCTTGGGCCTAGCGGGCCCCTCCTACGAGCAGTACTTC. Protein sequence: CASSLGLAGPSYEQYF. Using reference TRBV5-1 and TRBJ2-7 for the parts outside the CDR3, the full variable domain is KAGVTQTPRYLIKTRGQQVTLSCSPISGHRSVSWYQQTPGQGLQFLFEYFSETQRNKGNFPGRFSGRQFSNSRSEMNVSTLELGDSALYLCASSLGLAGPSYEQYFGPGTRLTVT.

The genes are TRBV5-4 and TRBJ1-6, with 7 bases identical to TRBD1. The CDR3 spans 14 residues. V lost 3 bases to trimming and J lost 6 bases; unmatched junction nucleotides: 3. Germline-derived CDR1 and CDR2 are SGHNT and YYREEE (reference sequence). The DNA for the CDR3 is TGTGCCAGCAGCTACCGGGACAGTAATTCACCCCTCCACTTT. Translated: CASSYRDSNSPLHF.

CDR3 in amino acids: CASSRTGGTNEAFF. The CDR3 DNA is TGTGCCAGCAGCCGGACCGGTGGGACTAACGAAGCTTTCTTT. The chain combines TRBV3-1 (or the pseudogene TRBV3-2) with TRBJ1-1; D is perhaps TRBD1 (5 bases). CDR1 and CDR2 from the germline V gene are LGHDT and YNNKEL (reference sequence). V lost 4 bases to trimming and J lost 8 bases, with 17 bases between them. The CDR3 runs to 14 residues.